One T cell receptor beta chain is described in this entry. This clone's antigen is unknown. No base quality values were provided; no much bigger clone lies one nucleotide off. The cohort consisted of 650 to 850 healthy bone marrow donors. At the time of sampling, all cohort members were nominally healthy, though unrecorded immune exposures were likely present. The donor tested CMV seronegative and was one of the 352 seronegative cohort members. A peripheral blood sample was collected from each donor, and TCR beta sequencing was performed on peripheral blood mononuclear cells. Genomic DNA was extracted from the blood cell samples with the Qiagen DNeasy Blood Extraction Kit. This sample was taken from a study of cytomegalovirus exposure and HLA in healthy donors (dated by TCRdb to the late 2010s). At the level of the whole study: An earlier analysis of some 620 of the donors reported 250 to 350 Gb of sequence data and 100 million to 120 million unique TCR beta sequences obtained from about 180 million T cells. High-throughput TCR immunosequencing, statistical association of individual TCRs with disease status, and machine learning were combined to predict cytomegalovirus infection status. Because of strong linkage in the cohort, roughly five DR-DQ haplotypes were treated as single units for association and clustering. Besides the first cohort of roughly 660 subjects, a separate validation cohort made up of roughly 120 different subjects was used. A later genetic analysis took genome-wide SNP genotypes for about three fifths of the 666 donors and used that subset as a discovery cohort. An earlier analysis of 450 to 750 of the donors used high-throughput TCR beta sequencing to judge whether each TCR beta V gene segment behaved as functional or pseudogenic. The genetic ancestry cluster associated with self-reported Caucasian donors included 81% of the roughly 360 genotyped donors. A later analysis re-analyzed previously published TCR beta repertoires from 500 to 700 donors and added high-resolution HLA genotyping to study TCR occurrence patterns. The later analysis used no new phenotypic data to find candidate immune exposures, relying instead on TCR beta sequences and their occurrence across donors. The number of donors typed differed by locus, with 629-630 for A, B, C, DRB1 and DQB1, more than 500 for DQA1, over 600 for DPA1, and 472 for DPB1. Among around 400 genotyped donors of the cohort, an average of approximately 240,000 unique TCR beta nucleotide sequences was sequenced per donor, of which about 19% were non-productive. The study used immunosequencing to profile the T cell repertoires of several hundred subjects and linked those repertoires to cytomegalovirus serostatus. Donor age, sex, ethnicity and CMV serostatus were collected together with the repertoire data. The study was designed to test whether signatures of past pathogen exposure could be identified by cataloging public T cell receptors. HLA typing included class I and class II loci at four-digit resolution. Every discovery cohort repertoire had been produced on one sequencing platform. An early release covering about 600 HLA-typed donors comprised approximately 290 gigabases of sequencing data and 65 million to 100 million unique TCR sequences. The full study reports these points: Three of the identified cytomegalovirus-associated TCR beta chains were confirmed in vitro to be specific for cytomegalovirus antigens. An association between a missense DCLRE1C variant and V-gene and J-gene trimming of TCR beta chains was found in a later genetic analysis and replicated in an independent cohort. Broadly in line with IMGT annotations, most TCR beta V segments showed up in productive rearrangements about 87% or about 30% of the time in an earlier analysis of a few hundred of the donors. Only TCR beta chains were sequenced in this cohort, and the absence of alpha or paired-chain data limited detectable features. It was suggested by the authors that the approach could potentially be generalized to other disease states and immunological phenotypes. Some IMGT-functional V segments, including TRBV6-2 and TRBV6-3, could not be told apart with the 87-base-pair reads, so those segments were excluded. Compared with the 666-donor mean, donors in an Asian-associated ancestry cluster had fewer N-insertions in productive TCRs, according to a later genetic analysis. CMV serostatus was the only immune exposure information available for the cohort. A later analysis found that HLA-associated TCR beta chains were more clonally expanded and had lower generation probabilities than equally common non-associated chains. In the study, some 180 TCR beta chains were listed as associated with cytomegalovirus. According to a later analysis, TCR association rates differed among HLA loci, with DRB1 alleles showing the most associated TCRs and HLA-C alleles showing the fewest. According to a later analysis, most CMV-associated TCR beta chains appeared to be HLA-restricted, and the HLA associations seemed to be driven largely by CMV exposure. Sequencing depth was assumed to be roughly uniform across donors in the presence/absence analyses, though that assumption may not hold. Because HLA typing was unavailable for some donors at each locus, only the typed subset was used in association tests. Cytomegalovirus status was reported to be diagnosed by the classifier with high specificity and sensitivity in both the original and validation cohorts. Correlated functional status among segregating V segments might reflect linkage disequilibrium, but an unknown experimental factor could not be ruled out. Several of the top co-occurrence clusters appeared to be linked to parvovirus B19, influenza, CMV and Epstein-Barr virus, according to a later analysis. A further reported finding was that TCR beta sequences accurately predicted the HLA-A and HLA-B alleles for most subjects in the first cohort. A later analysis associated about 17,000 TCR beta sequences with specific HLA alleles at a false discovery rate of 0.05. When HLA alleles, especially DR and DQ, strongly co-occurred, TCR associations were difficult to assign to individual alleles. Because counts were too low, 15 or so rarely observed V segments, including chromosome 9 orphons, were excluded from the earlier analysis of roughly 580 of the donors. A cluster of highly shared sequence variants was judged likely to represent a technical artifact of the sequencing pipeline. Most TCR sequences were observed very rarely across donors, whereas some public TCRs were present in many individuals.

To prepare the library, the immunoSEQ multiplex PCR assay was applied. For the multiplex PCR, a mixture combining 60 forward primers for TCR Vbeta segments and 13 reverse primers for TCR Jbeta segments was used. A multiplex PCR assay on genomic DNA amplified the CDR3 region of rearranged TCR beta genes. The Illumina HiSeq System was used to sequence the amplified TCR beta libraries as 87-base-pair reads. In the source study's methods: Across the 600 to 700 repertoires, a later analysis counted tens of millions of unique TCR beta chains, some 11 million of which were shared by at least two donors. Raw reads were error-corrected and collapsed into unique sequences by a nearest-neighbor algorithm in which closely related sequences were merged to remove PCR and sequencing errors. Alignment of CDR3 sequences to IMGT reference sequences was used to assign V, D and J gene segments. For a sequence to be retained, a match of at least six nucleotides was required to both a V gene segment and a J gene segment. Rearrangements were called productive when the CDR3 lacked stop codons and stayed in frame with V and J; all others were non-productive. Following IMGT convention, CDR3 was defined as the stretch from the second conserved V-encoded cysteine up to the conserved J-encoded phenylalanine. The earlier analysis of about 500 of the donors excluded sequences that lacked an unambiguous match to a single V gene segment. An earlier analysis of several hundred of the donors called V segments functional above 56.7% productive rearrangements and segregating when the between-donor standard deviation exceeded 5%. A statistical classification framework was built to diagnose cytomegalovirus status from the catalog of TCR beta chain sequences. A later analysis assigned V and J genes by comparing TCR nucleotide sequences with IMGT/GENE-DB human TR gene sequences. Using the TCRdist pipeline, a later analysis assigned CDR3 sequences along with most-parsimonious VDJ recombination scenarios. In a later analysis, every TCR beta chain was defined by the combination of its CDR3 amino acid sequence and its V-gene family, and reads without a unique V-gene family were dropped. In a later analysis, 450 to 600 highly shared, low-generation-probability nucleotide sequences were removed to address suspected cross-contamination and a sequencing artifact. In a later analysis, a clonal expansion index for each public chain was calculated from normalized within-repertoire ranks of inferred template counts. In a later analysis, generation probabilities were computed with a VDJ recombination model fitted to out-of-frame rearrangements, and the resulting probabilities were checked against IGoR. In a later analysis, TCR-TCR, TCR-HLA and TCR-CMV co-occurrence was scored with hypergeometric tests, and a repertoire-size bias correction was applied to TCR pairs. False discovery rates were estimated in a later analysis by permuting HLA or CMV assignments 20 times. In a later analysis, co-occurring TCRs were grouped with DBSCAN, and TCRdist sequence similarity was added when clustering was performed within HLA-allele-positive subsets. Co-occurrence clustering excluded repertoires with fewer than 30,000 or more than 120,000 public chains, plus five with anomalous nucleotide sharing. TCRdb's version of the immuneACCESS table is confined to in-frame rearrangements and falls short of the full clone set. An unresolved V gene accounts for under half of the shortfall where checked; the remainder is of unknown origin. The DNA was the basis for D and trimming; V, J and clone size are from that table. The sample has 150,000 to 200,000 clones on record, roughly 74% of them singletons. The leading ten clones occupy 4.9% of the sample.

The CDR3, from cysteine to phenylalanine, totals 14 residues. Just the 42-base CDR3 DNA is kept, in frame starting at base 1. In the germline V gene, CDR1 corresponds to MNHNS and CDR2 to SASEGT. V sheds 6 bases and J sheds 4 bases, leaving 13 bases between their ends. Sequencing was performed on PBMCs. The V and J genes are TRBV6-1 and TRBJ1-5; D gene: possibly TRBD1, on 5 matching bases. The receptor was isolated from a male donor in good health and CMV-seronegative. The DNA sequence is as follows: TGTGCCAGCAGACGCCGGGACTGGAATCAGCCCCAGCATTTT. Translated, it reads CASRRRDWNQPQHF.